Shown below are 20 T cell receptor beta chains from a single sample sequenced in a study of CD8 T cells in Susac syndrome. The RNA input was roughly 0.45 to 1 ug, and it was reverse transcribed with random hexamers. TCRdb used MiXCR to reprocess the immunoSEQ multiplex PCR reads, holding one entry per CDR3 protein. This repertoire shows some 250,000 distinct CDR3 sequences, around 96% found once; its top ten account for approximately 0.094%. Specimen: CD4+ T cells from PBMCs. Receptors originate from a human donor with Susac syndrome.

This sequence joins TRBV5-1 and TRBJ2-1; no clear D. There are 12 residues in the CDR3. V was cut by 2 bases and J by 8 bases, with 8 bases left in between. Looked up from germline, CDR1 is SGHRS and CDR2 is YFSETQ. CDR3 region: CASSFLGDEQFF. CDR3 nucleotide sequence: TGCGCCAGCAGCTTCCTTGGGGATGAGCAGTTCTTC.

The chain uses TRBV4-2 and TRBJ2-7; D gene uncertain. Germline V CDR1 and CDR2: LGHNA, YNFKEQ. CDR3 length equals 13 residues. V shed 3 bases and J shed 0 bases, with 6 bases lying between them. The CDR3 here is CASSHLSSYEQYF. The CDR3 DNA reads TGTGCCAGCAGCCACTTGAGCTCCTACGAGCAGTACTTC.

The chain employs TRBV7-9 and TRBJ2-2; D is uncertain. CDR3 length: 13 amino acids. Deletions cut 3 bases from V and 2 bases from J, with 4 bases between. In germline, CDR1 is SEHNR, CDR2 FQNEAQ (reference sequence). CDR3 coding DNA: TGTGCCAGCAGCTTGTCAAACACCGGGGAGCTGTTTTTT. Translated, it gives CASSLSNTGELFF.

CDR3 region: CSAQGREGLLNEQFF. Here the CDR3 DNA reads TGCAGCGCCCAAGGGCGGGAGGGTCTTTTGAATGAGCAGTTCTTC. This chain links TRBV29-1 with TRBJ2-1, with TRBD2 identical over 9 bases. CDR3 length equals 15 residues. V lost 7 bases to trimming and J lost 7 bases; unmatched junction nucleotides: 14. The germline V gene has CDR1 SQVTM and CDR2 ANQGSEA.

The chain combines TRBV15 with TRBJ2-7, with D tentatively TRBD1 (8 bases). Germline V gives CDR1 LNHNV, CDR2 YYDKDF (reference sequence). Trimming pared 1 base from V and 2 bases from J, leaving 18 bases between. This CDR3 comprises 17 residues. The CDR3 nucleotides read TGTGCCACCAGCAGAGCCCCCTGGACAGGGAGGGCCTACGAGCAGTACTTC. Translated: CATSRAPWTGRAYEQYF.

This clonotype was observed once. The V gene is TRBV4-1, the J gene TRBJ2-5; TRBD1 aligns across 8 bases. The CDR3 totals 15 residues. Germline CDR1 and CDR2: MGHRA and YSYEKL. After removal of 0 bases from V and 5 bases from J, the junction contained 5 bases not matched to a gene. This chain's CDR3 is CASSQDGQGRETQYF. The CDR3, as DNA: TGCGCCAGCAGCCAAGATGGACAGGGTAGGGAGACCCAGTACTTC.

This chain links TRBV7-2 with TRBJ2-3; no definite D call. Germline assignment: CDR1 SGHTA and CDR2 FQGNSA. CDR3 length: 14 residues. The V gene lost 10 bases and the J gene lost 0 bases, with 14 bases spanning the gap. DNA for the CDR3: TGTGCCACCCAACCTCGATCCAGCACAGATACGCAGTATTTT. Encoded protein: CATQPRSSTDTQYF.

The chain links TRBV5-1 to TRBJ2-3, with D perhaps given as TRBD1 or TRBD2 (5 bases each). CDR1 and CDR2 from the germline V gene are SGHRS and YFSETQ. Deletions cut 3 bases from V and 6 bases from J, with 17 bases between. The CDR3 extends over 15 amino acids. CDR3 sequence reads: CASSSGTAHVDTQYF. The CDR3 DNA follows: TGCGCCAGCAGCTCCGGGACCGCCCATGTGGATACGCAGTATTTT.

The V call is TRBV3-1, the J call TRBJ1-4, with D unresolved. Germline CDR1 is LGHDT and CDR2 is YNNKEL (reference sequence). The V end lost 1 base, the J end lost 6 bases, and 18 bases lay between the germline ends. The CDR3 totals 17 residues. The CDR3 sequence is CASSQVFGKTRDEKLFF. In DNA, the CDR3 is TGTGCCAGCAGCCAAGTATTTGGGAAAACGAGAGATGAAAAACTGTTTTTT.

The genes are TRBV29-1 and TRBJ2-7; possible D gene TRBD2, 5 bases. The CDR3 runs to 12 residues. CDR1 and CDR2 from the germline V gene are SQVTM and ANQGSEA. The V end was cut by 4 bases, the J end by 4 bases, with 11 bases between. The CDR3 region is CSVARAGYEQYF. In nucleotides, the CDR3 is TGCAGCGTTGCCCGGGCGGGTTACGAGCAGTACTTC.

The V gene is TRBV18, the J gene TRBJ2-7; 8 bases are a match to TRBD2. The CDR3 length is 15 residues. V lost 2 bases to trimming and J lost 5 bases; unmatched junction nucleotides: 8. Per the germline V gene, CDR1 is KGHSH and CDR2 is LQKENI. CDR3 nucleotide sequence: TGTGCCAGCTCACCATACGGGAGGGGTTCCGACGAGCAGTACTTC. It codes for CASSPYGRGSDEQYF.

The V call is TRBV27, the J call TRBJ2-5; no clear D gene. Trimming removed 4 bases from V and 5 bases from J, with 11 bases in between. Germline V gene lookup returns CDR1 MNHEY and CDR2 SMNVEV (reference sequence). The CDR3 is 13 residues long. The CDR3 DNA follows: TGTGCCAGCAGTTCTCCCGCGCGGGAGACCCAGTACTTC. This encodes CASSSPARETQYF.

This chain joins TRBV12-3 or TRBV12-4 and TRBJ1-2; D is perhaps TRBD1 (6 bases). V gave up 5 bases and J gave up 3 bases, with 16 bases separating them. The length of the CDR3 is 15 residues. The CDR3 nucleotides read TGTGCCAGCAGTACCTACGACAGGAGGGACTATGGCTACACCTTC. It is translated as CASSTYDRRDYGYTF.

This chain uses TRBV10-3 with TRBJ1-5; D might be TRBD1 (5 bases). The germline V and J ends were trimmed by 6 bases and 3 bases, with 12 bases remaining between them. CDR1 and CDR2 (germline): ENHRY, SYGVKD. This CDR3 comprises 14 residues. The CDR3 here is CAIRDDSVNQPQHF. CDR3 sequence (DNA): TGTGCCATCAGGGACGACAGTGTCAATCAGCCCCAGCATTTT.

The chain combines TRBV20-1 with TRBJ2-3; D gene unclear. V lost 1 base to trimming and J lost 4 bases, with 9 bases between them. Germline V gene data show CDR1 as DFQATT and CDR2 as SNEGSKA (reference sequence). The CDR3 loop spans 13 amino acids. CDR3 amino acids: CSARVGGPDTQYF. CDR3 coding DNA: TGCAGTGCTAGAGTGGGTGGTCCAGATACGCAGTATTTT.

The CDR3 DNA sequence: TGCAGCGCCTCTACGGGGGCGGGGGTAGCCAAAAACATTCAGTACTTC. Its protein product is CSASTGAGVAKNIQYF. This rearrangement joins TRBV29-1 to TRBJ2-4; D is possibly TRBD2 (7 bases). V was shortened by 7 bases and J by 0 bases, with 19 bases between the two germline ends. CDR3 size: 16 residues. Germline CDR1 is SQVTM and CDR2 is ANQGSEA.

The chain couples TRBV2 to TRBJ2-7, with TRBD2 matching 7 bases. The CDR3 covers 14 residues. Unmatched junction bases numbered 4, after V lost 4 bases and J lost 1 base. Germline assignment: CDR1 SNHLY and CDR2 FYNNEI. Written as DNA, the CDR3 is TGTGCCAGCAGTGGGGACTACCCTTCCTACGAGCAGTACTTC. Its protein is CASSGDYPSYEQYF.

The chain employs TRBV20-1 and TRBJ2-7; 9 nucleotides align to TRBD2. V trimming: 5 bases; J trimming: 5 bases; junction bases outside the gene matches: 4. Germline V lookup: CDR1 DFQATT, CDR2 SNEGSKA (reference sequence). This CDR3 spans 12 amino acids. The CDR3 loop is CSAFGLANEQYF. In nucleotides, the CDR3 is TGCAGTGCTTTTGGACTAGCGAACGAGCAGTACTTC.

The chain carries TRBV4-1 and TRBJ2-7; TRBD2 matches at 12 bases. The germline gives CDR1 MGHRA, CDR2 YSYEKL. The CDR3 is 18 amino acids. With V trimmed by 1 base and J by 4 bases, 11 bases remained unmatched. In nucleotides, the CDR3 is TGCGCCAGCAGCCAAGTATCACCGACTAGCGGGAGTCGGTACGAGCAGTACTTC. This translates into CASSQVSPTSGSRYEQYF.

CDR3 amino acids: CASSQGLAITYEQYF. The CDR3 DNA sequence: TGTGCCAGCAGCCAAGGCCTAGCGATAACCTACGAGCAGTACTTC. V and J are TRBV3-1 and TRBJ2-7; D is perhaps TRBD2 (6 bases). CDR1 is LGHDT and CDR2 is YNNKEL in the germline V gene (reference sequence). Trimming shortened V by 1 base and J by 2 bases, and 12 bases separated the two germline ends. The CDR3 totals 15 residues.